This record covers a single TCR beta chain. Its antigen is currently unknown. The table came from immunoSEQ multiplex PCR; TCRdb's copy has only in-frame clones and leaves some out. The table records approximately 150,000 clones, less than 90% of them present only once. This entry belongs to a study of radiation and T cells in renal cell carcinoma. General study points: No pretreatment tumor biopsies were available for baseline clonotypes.

Time point specified: blood 4 weeks post-SBRT, at nephrectomy. Documented treatment: 15 Gy SBRT to primary tumor, nephrectomy 4 weeks later. V was clipped by 5 bases and J by 0 bases; unmatched bases: 10. CDR3 length: 17 amino acids. Germline CDR1 LNHDA, CDR2 SQIVND (reference sequence). The chain combines TRBV19 with TRBJ2-4, with 7 positions matching TRBD1. Sequenced here: blood, sampled from a patient whose treatment included radiotherapy and nephrectomy. The source is a woman in her forties or fifties with renal cell carcinoma. CDR3 in amino acids: CASSPRQGRLAKNIQYF. The CDR3 nucleotides read TGTGCCAGTAGTCCCCGACAGGGCCGCTTAGCCAAAAACATTCAGTACTTC.